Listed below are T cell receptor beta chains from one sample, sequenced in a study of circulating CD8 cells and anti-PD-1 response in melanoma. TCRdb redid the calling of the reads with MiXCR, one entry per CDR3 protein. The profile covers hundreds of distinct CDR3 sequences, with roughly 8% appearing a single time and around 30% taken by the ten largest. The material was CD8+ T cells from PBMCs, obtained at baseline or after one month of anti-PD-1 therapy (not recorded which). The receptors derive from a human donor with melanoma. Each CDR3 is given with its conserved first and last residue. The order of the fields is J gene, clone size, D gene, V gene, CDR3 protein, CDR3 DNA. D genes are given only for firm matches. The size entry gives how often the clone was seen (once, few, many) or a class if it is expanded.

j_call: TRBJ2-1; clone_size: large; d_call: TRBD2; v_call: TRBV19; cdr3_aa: CASSILLAGSYNEQFF; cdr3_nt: TGTGCCAGTAGTATCCTTCTAGCGGGTTCCTACAATGAGCAGTTCTTC
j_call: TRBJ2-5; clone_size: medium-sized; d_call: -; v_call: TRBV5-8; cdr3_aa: CASSLDPTETQYF; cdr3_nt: TGTGCCAGCAGCTTGGACCCAACGGAGACCCAGTACTTC
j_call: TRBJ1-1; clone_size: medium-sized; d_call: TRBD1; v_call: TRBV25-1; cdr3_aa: CASSGGTGGYFSDTEAFF; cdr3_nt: TGTGCCAGCAGTGGAGGGACAGGGGGTTATTTTTCGGACACTGAAGCTTTCTTT